These 32 T cell receptor beta chains were sequenced from one sample in a study of CD8+ T cells in alopecia areata. Treatment: oral pan-JAK inhibitor, 5-10 mg twice daily. RNA extraction was followed by reverse transcription into cDNA, which acted as the sequencing template. The assay was immunoSEQ multiplex PCR, and TCRdb's table has in-frame clones only and misses some. The data contain around 270,000 clones, 58% of them singletons. Here the sequenced sample was CD4+ T cells sorted from blood, taken at week 24, from a patient treated with tofacitinib. These receptors all stem from a human donor with alopecia areata.

The chain couples TRBV19 to TRBJ2-3, with 7 bases aligning to TRBD2. Germline CDR1 LNHDA, CDR2 SQIVND (reference sequence). This CDR3 contains 14 residues. Trimming cost V 6 bases and J 6 bases; bases outside gene matches: 9. CDR3 sequence: CASRGGTAVDTQYF. The CDR3 DNA reads TGTGCCAGTAGGGGGGGGACCGCCGTGGATACGCAGTATTTT.

This chain links TRBV25-1 with TRBJ1-2; 7 bases are shared with TRBD1. This CDR3 comprises 12 residues. Germline CDR1 MGHDK, CDR2 SYGVNS. Trimming at V came to 5 bases and at J to 8 bases, leaving 5 bases not matched to a gene. The CDR3 coding sequence is TGTGCCAGCAGTCGACAGGGTGTAGGCTACACCTTC. Protein: CASSRQGVGYTF.

The chain employs TRBV5-4 and TRBJ2-3; D gene uncertain. CDR1 and CDR2 (germline): SGHNT, YYREEE (reference sequence). V shed 4 bases and J shed 2 bases, with 8 bases lying between them. The CDR3 totals 13 residues. The CDR3 sequence: CASSGEPTDTQYF. The CDR3 nucleotides read TGTGCCAGCAGCGGGGAACCCACAGATACGCAGTATTTT.

The chain employs TRBV25-1 and TRBJ1-3; D is undetermined. The CDR3 is 15 residues long. V shed 4 bases and J shed 7 bases, with 17 bases lying between them. From germline, CDR1 is MGHDK and CDR2 SYGVNS. The CDR3, as DNA: TGTGCCAGCAGTGCCAACCAACCTCAAAGGAACACCATATATTTT. This translates into CASSANQPQRNTIYF.

The J gene is TRBJ2-6, the V gene TRBV5-6; D gene ambiguous. The germline V and J ends were trimmed by 4 bases and 4 bases, with 9 bases remaining between them. CDR3 length: 14 amino acids. Germline V gene lookup returns CDR1 SGHDT and CDR2 YYEEEE. CDR3 DNA sequence: TGTGCCAGCAGCCCTCCAGCGGGGGCCAACGTCCTGACTTTC. It codes for CASSPPAGANVLTF.

This clone was counted a few times. J is TRBJ1-1 and V is TRBV29-1; 7 bases line up with TRBD1. V lost 3 bases, J lost 6 bases, and 7 bases stayed unmatched. The germline V gene encodes CDR1 SQVTM and CDR2 ANQGSEA. The length of the CDR3 is 13 residues. CDR3 sequence (DNA): TGCAGCGTTGAGGGGACAGTTTGGCCTGAAGCTTTCTTT. Translating it yields CSVEGTVWPEAFF.

This chain connects TRBV18 to TRBJ1-5, with D perhaps TRBD1 (6 bases). Germline V CDR1 and CDR2: KGHSH, LQKENI. V was pared by 2 bases and J by 3 bases, with 14 bases between. The CDR3 runs to 16 residues. The CDR3 region is CASSPWVGQNNQPQHF. Written as DNA, the CDR3 is TGTGCCAGCTCACCATGGGTTGGACAGAACAATCAGCCCCAGCATTTT.

J is TRBJ1-1 and V is TRBV4-2; no firm D call. This CDR3 is built from 13 residues. V was pared by 0 bases and J by 7 bases, with 9 bases between. The germline gives CDR1 LGHNA, CDR2 YNFKEQ. The CDR3 bases are TGTGCCAGCAGCCAAGATCTCGGGGTTGAAGCTTTCTTT. This sequence encodes CASSQDLGVEAFF.

The chain recombines TRBV6-6 with TRBJ2-1, with 7 bases aligning to TRBD2. The CDR3 sequence is 15 residues long. The V segment lost 7 bases and the J segment 4 bases; nucleotides outside the gene matches: 10. Per germline, CDR1 MNHNY and CDR2 SVGAGI (reference sequence). The CDR3 spells CASKDGASGYNEQFF. The CDR3, as DNA: TGTGCCAGCAAAGACGGGGCTAGCGGTTACAATGAGCAGTTCTTC.

This clone appeared a few times. The gene calls are TRBV10-3 and TRBJ2-1; unclear D gene. This CDR3 spans 12 amino acids. The ends were cut back, 8 bases at V and 5 bases at J, with 10 bases in the middle. Germline CDR1 reads ENHRY; CDR2 reads SYGVKD. The CDR3 region is CAISEEHNEQFF. CDR3 sequence (DNA): TGTGCCATCTCAGAGGAGCACAATGAGCAGTTCTTC.

The chain employs TRBV4-2 and TRBJ2-5; 7 positions agree with TRBD2. V lost 3 bases, J lost 2 bases, and 3 bases stayed unmatched. The CDR3 has 14 amino acids. CDR1 is LGHNA, CDR2 YNFKEQ, per germline. CDR3 nucleotide sequence: TGTGCCAGCAGCCATGGGGGGGTACAAGAGACCCAGTACTTC. Protein: CASSHGGVQETQYF.

In this sample, this clone turned up a few times. The rearrangement links TRBV4-3 to TRBJ2-3; no reliable D call. Germline CDR1 and CDR2: LGHNA and YSLEER. This CDR3 comprises 14 residues. The V end was cut by 0 bases, the J end by 4 bases, with 8 bases between. CDR3 in amino acids: CASSQDQGADTQYF. CDR3 DNA sequence: TGCGCCAGCAGCCAAGATCAAGGTGCAGATACGCAGTATTTT.

The genes are TRBV12-5 and TRBJ2-1, with D tentatively TRBD2 (6 bases). V gave up 5 bases and J gave up 7 bases, with 15 bases separating them. The V gene's germline CDR1 is LGHNT and CDR2 FRNRAP. The CDR3 length is 14 residues. For the CDR3, the DNA is TGTGCTAGTGGTGCTCACGGGGGAGGTAATGAGCAGTTCTTC. Translation: CASGAHGGGNEQFF.

The V call is TRBV19, the J call TRBJ2-6; D might be TRBD1 (6 bases). The CDR3 extends over 15 amino acids. Germline CDR1 LNHDA, CDR2 SQIVND (reference sequence). V dropped 6 bases and J dropped 2 bases, with 11 bases sitting between them. CDR3: CASRNREAGANVLTF. The CDR3 region has the DNA TGTGCCAGTAGGAACAGGGAAGCTGGGGCCAACGTCCTGACTTTC.

This clone occurred a few times. The rearrangement links TRBV10-3 to TRBJ1-2; D gene uncertain. V was clipped by 6 bases and J by 3 bases, with 11 bases between them. From germline, CDR1 is ENHRY and CDR2 SYGVKD. The CDR3 runs 13 residues. This chain's CDR3 is CAIRPGEDYGYTF. CDR3 bases: TGTGCCATCAGGCCTGGCGAGGACTATGGCTACACCTTC.

The chain links TRBV2 to TRBJ1-6; no definite D call. V lost 3 bases to trimming and J lost 0 bases, with 12 bases between them. This CDR3 has 17 amino acids. The V gene's germline CDR1 is SNHLY and CDR2 FYNNEI. The DNA of the CDR3 is TGTGCCAGCAGTGAGCGGGGAGGGAGCTCCTATAATTCACCCCTCCACTTT. The encoded protein is CASSERGGSSYNSPLHF.

This clone showed up just a few times. The chain links TRBV18 to TRBJ2-7; D perhaps matches TRBD1 (6 bases). The CDR3 sequence is 13 residues long. Germline V gene lookup returns CDR1 KGHSH and CDR2 LQKENI. The germline V and J ends were trimmed by 1 base and 6 bases, with 10 bases remaining between them. CDR3 residues: CASSPQTGSEQYF. The CDR3 nucleotides read TGTGCCAGCTCACCACAAACAGGGAGCGAGCAGTACTTC.

The chain is built from TRBV7-2 and TRBJ1-2; no definite D call. V was clipped by 5 bases and J by 2 bases, with 12 bases between them. Per germline, CDR1 SGHTA and CDR2 FQGNSA. This CDR3 comprises 14 residues. The CDR3 coding sequence is TGTGCCAGCAGCCCCCTGCCAGGCAACTATGGCTACACCTTC. The encoded protein is CASSPLPGNYGYTF. Drawing the rest from reference TRBV7-2 and TRBJ1-2, the complete variable domain is GAGVSQSPSNKVTEKGKDVELRCDPISGHTALYWYRQSLGQGLEFLIYFQGNSAPDKSGLPSDRFSAERTGGSVSTLTIQRTQQEDSAVYLCASSPLPGNYGYTFGSGTRLTVV.

CDR3 in amino acids: CASSPTGTGNSPLHF. The DNA for the CDR3 is TGTGCCAGCAGTCCCACCGGGACGGGAAATTCACCCCTCCACTTT. This sequence joins TRBV6-5 and TRBJ1-6, with D maybe TRBD1 (5 bases). The CDR3 is 15 amino acids. Germline V gene lookup returns CDR1 MNHEY and CDR2 SVGAGI. Trimming removed 5 bases at V and 7 bases at J, with 15 bases between.

The chain couples TRBV4-1 to TRBJ2-2; weak D call: TRBD2 (6 bases). V shed 1 base and J shed 4 bases, with 16 bases lying between them. Germline V gives CDR1 MGHRA, CDR2 YSYEKL. The CDR3 covers 17 residues. The CDR3 spells CASSQVKLRDFTGELFF. The CDR3 DNA sequence: TGCGCCAGCAGCCAAGTCAAACTCAGGGACTTCACCGGGGAGCTGTTTTTT.

This chain uses TRBV29-1 with TRBJ1-5, with 8 bases matching TRBD1. The CDR3 loop spans 14 amino acids. From germline, CDR1 is SQVTM and CDR2 ANQGSEA. Germline trimming cut 0 bases from V and 9 bases from J; bases unmatched to any gene: 7. CDR3 in DNA: TGCAGCGTTGAAGATCAGGGGGCCAACGGGCCCCAGCATTTT. Protein sequence: CSVEDQGANGPQHF.

J is TRBJ1-5 and V is TRBV18, with a tentative D call TRBD1 (6 bases). Trimming took off 2 bases at V and 7 bases at J, with 12 bases between the two ends. CDR3 length: 14 residues. Germline V gene data show CDR1 as KGHSH and CDR2 as LQKENI. The CDR3 spells CASSPTGSGQPQHF. The CDR3 DNA sequence: TGTGCCAGCTCACCAACAGGGAGCGGCCAGCCCCAGCATTTT.

The chain is built from TRBV7-2 and TRBJ2-5; D ambiguous. The CDR3 consists of 12 residues. The V end lost 6 bases, the J end lost 10 bases, and 15 bases lay between the germline ends. The V gene's germline CDR1 is SGHTA and CDR2 FQGNSA. The CDR3 DNA sequence: TGTGCCAGCAGTTCCACCGATAGAGGCCAGTACTTC. This gives the protein CASSSTDRGQYF.

J is TRBJ1-6 and V is TRBV29-1; D uncertain. V was trimmed by 7 bases and J by 3 bases, leaving 10 bases between them. The germline V gene encodes CDR1 SQVTM and CDR2 ANQGSEA. The CDR3 runs 13 residues. CDR3 region: CSARRVYNSPLHF. In DNA form, the CDR3 reads TGCAGCGCCCGAAGAGTCTATAATTCACCCCTCCACTTT. Full variable domain (missing parts from reference TRBV29-1 and TRBJ1-6): SAVISQKPSRDICQRGTSLTIQCQVDSQVTMMFWYRQQPGQSLTLIATANQGSEATYESGFVIDKFPISRPNLTFSTLTVSNMSPEDSSIYLCSARRVYNSPLHFGNGTRLTVT.

This rearrangement joins TRBV5-6 to TRBJ1-2; TRBD1 is a possible D gene (5 bases). CDR1 SGHDT and CDR2 YYEEEE come from the germline V gene. The CDR3 is made up of 13 amino acids. Trimming removed 6 bases at V and 8 bases at J, with 17 bases between. CDR3 coding DNA: TGTGCCAGCACCTGGGACGGTGACGGGGGCTACACCTTC. It specifies CASTWDGDGGYTF.

The chain joins TRBV29-1 to TRBJ2-3, with 12 bases lining up with TRBD2. Per the germline V gene, CDR1 is SQVTM and CDR2 is ANQGSEA. There are 17 residues in the CDR3. The V segment lost 6 bases and the J segment 1 base; nucleotides outside the gene matches: 11. The CDR3 region has the DNA TGCAGCGTCGCCAACCGACTAGCGGGGGCCCGCACAGATACGCAGTATTTT. Residues: CSVANRLAGARTDTQYF.

V is TRBV4-1 and J is TRBJ2-2; TRBD1 matches at 7 bases. This CDR3 region has 17 residues. Germline CDR1 is MGHRA and CDR2 is YSYEKL. V lost 0 bases to trimming and J lost 1 base; unmatched junction nucleotides: 5. CDR3 nucleotides: TGCGCCAGCAGCCAAGAAAAGGGACAGAAGAACACCGGGGAGCTGTTTTTT. Translating gives CASSQEKGQKNTGELFF.

This chain joins TRBV6-4 and TRBJ1-5, with D perhaps matching TRBD1 (5 bases). Looked up from germline, CDR1 is MRHNA and CDR2 is SNTAGT. The CDR3 is made up of 13 amino acids. V was shortened by 5 bases and J by 3 bases, with 8 bases between the two germline ends. Here the CDR3 reads CASSWGDNQPQHF. CDR3 nucleotides: TGTGCCAGCAGTTGGGGGGACAATCAGCCCCAGCATTTT.

This chain joins TRBV29-1 and TRBJ2-6; D may be TRBD2 (5 bases). V was clipped by 7 bases and J by 0 bases, with 7 bases between them. Germline V lookup: CDR1 SQVTM, CDR2 ANQGSEA. This CDR3 comprises 13 residues. CDR3 protein: CSAGDSGANVLTF. DNA for the CDR3: TGCAGCGCCGGGGACTCTGGGGCCAACGTCCTGACTTTC.

This rearrangement joins TRBV13 to TRBJ1-1, with 7 bases that match TRBD1. This CDR3 has 15 residues. J was trimmed by 4 bases and V by 4 bases; bases with no gene match: 9. Germline V CDR1 and CDR2: PRHDT, FYEKMQ (reference sequence). CDR3 residues: CASSSNRGIGTEAFF. CDR3 nucleotides: TGTGCCAGCAGCTCCAACAGGGGAATAGGCACTGAAGCTTTCTTT. The full variable domain, in which reference TRBV13 and TRBJ1-1 provide the parts outside the CDR3, is AAGVIQSPRHLIKEKRETATLKCYPIPRHDTVYWYQQGPGQDPQFLISFYEKMQSDKGSIPDRFSAQQFSDYHSELNMSSLELGDSALYFCASSSNRGIGTEAFFGQGTRLTVV.

This clone appeared a few times. CDR3 sequence reads: CASIVGAGKYF. The DNA of the CDR3 is TGCGCCAGCATCGTCGGAGCGGGAAAGTACTTC. The V gene is TRBV23-1, the J gene TRBJ2-4; 7 nucleotides line up with TRBD2. TRBV23-1 is given ORF status, its function remaining uncertain. With V trimmed by 7 bases and J by 14 bases, 8 bases remained unmatched. There are 11 residues in the CDR3.

V gene TRBV4-3 combines with J gene TRBJ1-4; tentatively, D is TRBD1 (5 bases). The CDR3 loop spans 15 amino acids. The ends were cut back, 4 bases at V and 0 bases at J, with 9 bases in the middle. Germline V gene lookup returns CDR1 LGHNA and CDR2 YSLEER. This CDR3 is CASSRDGSTNEKLFF. CDR3 bases: TGCGCCAGCAGCCGGGACGGATCAACTAATGAAAAACTGTTTTTT.